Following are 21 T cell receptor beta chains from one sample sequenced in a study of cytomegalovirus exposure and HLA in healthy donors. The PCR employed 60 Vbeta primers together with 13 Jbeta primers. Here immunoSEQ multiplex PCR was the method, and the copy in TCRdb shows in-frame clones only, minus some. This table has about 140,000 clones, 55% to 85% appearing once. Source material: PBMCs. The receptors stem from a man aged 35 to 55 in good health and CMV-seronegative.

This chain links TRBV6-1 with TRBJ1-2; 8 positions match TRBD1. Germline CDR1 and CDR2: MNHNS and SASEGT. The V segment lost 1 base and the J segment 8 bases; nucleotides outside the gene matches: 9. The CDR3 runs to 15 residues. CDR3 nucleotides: TGTGCCAGCAGTGAAGTACAAGACAGGGGAGGAGGCTACACCTTC. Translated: CASSEVQDRGGGYTF.

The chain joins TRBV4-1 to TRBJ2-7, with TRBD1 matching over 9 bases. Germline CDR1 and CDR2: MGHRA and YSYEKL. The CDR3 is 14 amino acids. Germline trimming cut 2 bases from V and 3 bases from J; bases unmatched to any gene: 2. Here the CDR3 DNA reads TGCGCCAGCAGCCAAAGACAGGGGGTCTACGAGCAGTACTTC. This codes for CASSQRQGVYEQYF.

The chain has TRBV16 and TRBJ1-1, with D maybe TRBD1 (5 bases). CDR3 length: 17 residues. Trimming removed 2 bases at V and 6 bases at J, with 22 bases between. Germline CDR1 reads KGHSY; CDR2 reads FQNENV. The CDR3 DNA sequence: TGTGCCAGCAGCCAAATCGCGGGGGAGGTCGGGTTCGCTGAAGCTTTCTTT. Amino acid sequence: CASSQIAGEVGFAEAFF.

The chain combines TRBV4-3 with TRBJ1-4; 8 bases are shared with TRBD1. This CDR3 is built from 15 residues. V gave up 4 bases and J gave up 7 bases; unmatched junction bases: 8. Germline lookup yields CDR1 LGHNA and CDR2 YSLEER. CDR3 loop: CASSLQGAIGEKLFF. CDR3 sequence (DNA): TGCGCCAGCAGCCTTCAGGGGGCGATTGGTGAAAAACTGTTTTTT.

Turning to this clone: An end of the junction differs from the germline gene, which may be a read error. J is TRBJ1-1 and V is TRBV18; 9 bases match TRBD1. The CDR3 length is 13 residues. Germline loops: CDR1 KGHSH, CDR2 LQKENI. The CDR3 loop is CASSPQGAAEAFF. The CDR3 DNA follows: TGTGCCAGCTCGCCACAGGGGGCGGCTGAAGCTTTCTTT.

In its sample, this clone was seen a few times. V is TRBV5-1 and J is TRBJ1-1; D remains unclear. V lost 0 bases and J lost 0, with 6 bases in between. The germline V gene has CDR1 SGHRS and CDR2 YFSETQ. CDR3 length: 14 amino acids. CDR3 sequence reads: CASSLGVMNTEAFF. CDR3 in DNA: TGCGCCAGCAGCTTGGGAGTTATGAACACTGAAGCTTTCTTT.

CDR3 sequence (DNA): TGCATCTTGACAGGGTTTGGTGAGCAGTTCTTC. This gives the protein CILTGFGEQFF. J is TRBJ2-1 and V is TRBV29-1, with 7 positions matching TRBD1. Germline V gene data show CDR1 as SQVTM and CDR2 as ANQGSEA. This CDR3 spans 11 amino acids.

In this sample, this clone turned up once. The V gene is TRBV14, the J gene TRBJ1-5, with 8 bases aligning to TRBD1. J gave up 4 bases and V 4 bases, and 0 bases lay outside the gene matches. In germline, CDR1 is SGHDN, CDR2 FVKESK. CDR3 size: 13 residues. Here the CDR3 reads CASSRTGNQPQHF. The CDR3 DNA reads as TGTGCCAGCAGCCGGACAGGGAATCAGCCCCAGCATTTT.

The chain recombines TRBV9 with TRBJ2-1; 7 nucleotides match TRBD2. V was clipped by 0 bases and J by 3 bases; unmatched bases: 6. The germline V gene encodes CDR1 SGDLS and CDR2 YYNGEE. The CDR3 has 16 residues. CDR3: CASSVVPSGNYNEQFF. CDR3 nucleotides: TGTGCCAGCAGCGTAGTCCCTAGCGGCAACTACAATGAGCAGTTCTTC.

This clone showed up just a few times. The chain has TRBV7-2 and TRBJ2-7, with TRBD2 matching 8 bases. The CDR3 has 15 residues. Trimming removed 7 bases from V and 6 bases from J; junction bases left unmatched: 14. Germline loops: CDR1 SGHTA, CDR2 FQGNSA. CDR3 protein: CASTLAGGVPGEQYF. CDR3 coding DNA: TGTGCCAGCACCCTAGCCGGGGGGGTCCCCGGCGAGCAGTACTTC. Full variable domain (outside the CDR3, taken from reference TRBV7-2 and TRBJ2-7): GAGVSQSPSNKVTEKGKDVELRCDPISGHTALYWYRQSLGQGLEFLIYFQGNSAPDKSGLPSDRFSAERTGGSVSTLTIQRTQQEDSAVYLCASTLAGGVPGEQYFGPGTRLTVT.

The CDR3 region is CASRVLGGGSYNEQFF. CDR3 DNA sequence: TGTGCCAGCAGAGTATTGGGCGGGGGGTCCTACAATGAGCAGTTCTTC. The chain has TRBV7-8 and TRBJ2-1, with 8 bases identical to TRBD2. Germline V gene sequence: CDR1 SGHVS, CDR2 FQNEAQ. This CDR3 is 16 amino acids long. Losses at the gene ends were 6 bases for V and 1 base for J; bases not matched to a gene: 8.

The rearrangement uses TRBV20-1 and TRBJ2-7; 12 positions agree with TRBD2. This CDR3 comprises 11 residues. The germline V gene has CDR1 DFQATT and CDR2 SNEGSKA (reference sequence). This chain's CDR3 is CASGRAYEQYF. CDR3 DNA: TGCGCTAGCGGGAGGGCCTACGAGCAGTACTTC.

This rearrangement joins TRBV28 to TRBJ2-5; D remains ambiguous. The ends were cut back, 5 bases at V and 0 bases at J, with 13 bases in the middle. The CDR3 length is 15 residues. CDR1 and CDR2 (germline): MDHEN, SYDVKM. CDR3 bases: TGTGCCAGCAGTCTCCCCCACACGTACCAAGAGACCCAGTACTTC. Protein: CASSLPHTYQETQYF. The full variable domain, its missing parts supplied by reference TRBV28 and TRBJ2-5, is DVKVTQSSRYLVKRTGEKVFLECVQDMDHENMFWYRQDPGLGLRLIYFSYDVKMKEKGDIPEGYSVSREKKERFSLILESASTNQTSMYLCASSLPHTYQETQYFGPGTRLLVL.

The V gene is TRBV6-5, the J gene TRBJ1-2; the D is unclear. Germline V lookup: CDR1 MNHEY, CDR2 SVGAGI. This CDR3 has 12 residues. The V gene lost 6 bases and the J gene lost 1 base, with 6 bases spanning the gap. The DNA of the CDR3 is TGTGCCAGCAGACGGGATAACTATGGCTACACCTTC. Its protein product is CASRRDNYGYTF.

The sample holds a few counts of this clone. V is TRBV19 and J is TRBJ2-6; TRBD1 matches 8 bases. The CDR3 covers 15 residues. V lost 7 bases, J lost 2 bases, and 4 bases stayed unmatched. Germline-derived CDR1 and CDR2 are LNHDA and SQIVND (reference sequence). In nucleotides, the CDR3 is TGTGCCAGTAAGGAGGGACAGGCTGGGGCCAACGTCCTGACTTTC. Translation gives CASKEGQAGANVLTF.

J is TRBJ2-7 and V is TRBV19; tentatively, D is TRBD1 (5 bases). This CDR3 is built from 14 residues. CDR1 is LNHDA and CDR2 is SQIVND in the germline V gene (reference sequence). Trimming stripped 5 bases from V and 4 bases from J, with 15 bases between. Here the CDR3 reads CASSGQGKGYEQYF. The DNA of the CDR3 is TGTGCCAGTAGTGGTCAGGGAAAGGGGTACGAGCAGTACTTC.

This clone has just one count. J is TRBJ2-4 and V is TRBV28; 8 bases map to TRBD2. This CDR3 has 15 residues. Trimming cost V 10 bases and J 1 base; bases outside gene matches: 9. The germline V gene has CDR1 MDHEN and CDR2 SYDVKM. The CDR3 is CATTSGRVAKNIQYF. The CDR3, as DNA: TGTGCCACCACCAGCGGGAGAGTCGCCAAAAACATTCAGTACTTC. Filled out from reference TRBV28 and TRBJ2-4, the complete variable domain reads DVKVTQSSRYLVKRTGEKVFLECVQDMDHENMFWYRQDPGLGLRLIYFSYDVKMKEKGDIPEGYSVSREKKERFSLILESASTNQTSMYLCATTSGRVAKNIQYFGAGTRLSVL.

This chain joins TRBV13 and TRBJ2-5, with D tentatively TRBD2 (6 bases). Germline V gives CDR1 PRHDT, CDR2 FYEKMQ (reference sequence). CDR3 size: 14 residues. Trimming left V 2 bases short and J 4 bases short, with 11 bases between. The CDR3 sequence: CASSLKAGRETQYF. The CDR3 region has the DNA TGTGCCAGCAGCTTAAAGGCGGGGCGAGAGACCCAGTACTTC.

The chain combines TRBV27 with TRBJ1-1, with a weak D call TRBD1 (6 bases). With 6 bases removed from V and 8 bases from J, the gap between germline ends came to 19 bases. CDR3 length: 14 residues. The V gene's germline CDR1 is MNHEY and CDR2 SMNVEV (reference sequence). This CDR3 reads CASRRSAGASEAFF. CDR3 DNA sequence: TGTGCCAGCAGACGATCCGCAGGGGCTTCCGAAGCTTTCTTT.

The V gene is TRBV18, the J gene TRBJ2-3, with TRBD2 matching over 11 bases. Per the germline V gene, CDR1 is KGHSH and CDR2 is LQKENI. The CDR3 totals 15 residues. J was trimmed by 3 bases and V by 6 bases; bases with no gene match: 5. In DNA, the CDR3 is TGTGCCAGCTCCCCTACTAGCGGGAGTACAGATACGCAGTATTTT. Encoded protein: CASSPTSGSTDTQYF.

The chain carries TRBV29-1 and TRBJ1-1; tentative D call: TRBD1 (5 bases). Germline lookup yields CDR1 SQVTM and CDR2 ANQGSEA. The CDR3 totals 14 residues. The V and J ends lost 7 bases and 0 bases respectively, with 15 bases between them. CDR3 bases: TGCAGCGCCTATCAGGGTGGGGTGAACACTGAAGCTTTCTTT. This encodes CSAYQGGVNTEAFF.